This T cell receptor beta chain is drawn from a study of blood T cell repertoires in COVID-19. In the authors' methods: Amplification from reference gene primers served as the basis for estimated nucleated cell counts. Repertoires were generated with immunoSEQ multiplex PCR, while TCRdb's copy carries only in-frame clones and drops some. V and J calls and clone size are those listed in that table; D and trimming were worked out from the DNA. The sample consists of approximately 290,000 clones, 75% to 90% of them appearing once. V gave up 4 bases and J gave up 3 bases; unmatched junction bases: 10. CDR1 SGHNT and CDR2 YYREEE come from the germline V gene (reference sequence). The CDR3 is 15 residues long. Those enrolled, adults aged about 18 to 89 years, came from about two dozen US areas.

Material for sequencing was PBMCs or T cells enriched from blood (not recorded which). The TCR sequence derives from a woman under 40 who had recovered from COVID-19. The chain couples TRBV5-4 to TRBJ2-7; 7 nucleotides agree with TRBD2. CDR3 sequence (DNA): TGTGCCAGCAGCCGCCAGGCGGGAGAGCTCTACGAGCAGTACTTC. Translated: CASSRQAGELYEQYF.